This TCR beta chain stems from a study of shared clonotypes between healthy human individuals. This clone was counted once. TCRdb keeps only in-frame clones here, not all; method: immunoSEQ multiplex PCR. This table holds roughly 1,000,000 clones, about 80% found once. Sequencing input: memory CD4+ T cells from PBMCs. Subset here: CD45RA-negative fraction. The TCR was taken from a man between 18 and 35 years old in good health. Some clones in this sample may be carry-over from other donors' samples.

CDR3 nucleotide sequence: TGTGCCAGCAGTTACAGGGTAGTAGGAGCTTTCTTT. It translates to CASSYRVVGAFF. The chain joins TRBV28 to TRBJ1-1, with D possibly being TRBD1 (6 bases). The germline V gene has CDR1 MDHEN and CDR2 SYDVKM. The CDR3 length is 12 residues. V was pared by 4 bases and J by 10 bases, with 13 bases between.